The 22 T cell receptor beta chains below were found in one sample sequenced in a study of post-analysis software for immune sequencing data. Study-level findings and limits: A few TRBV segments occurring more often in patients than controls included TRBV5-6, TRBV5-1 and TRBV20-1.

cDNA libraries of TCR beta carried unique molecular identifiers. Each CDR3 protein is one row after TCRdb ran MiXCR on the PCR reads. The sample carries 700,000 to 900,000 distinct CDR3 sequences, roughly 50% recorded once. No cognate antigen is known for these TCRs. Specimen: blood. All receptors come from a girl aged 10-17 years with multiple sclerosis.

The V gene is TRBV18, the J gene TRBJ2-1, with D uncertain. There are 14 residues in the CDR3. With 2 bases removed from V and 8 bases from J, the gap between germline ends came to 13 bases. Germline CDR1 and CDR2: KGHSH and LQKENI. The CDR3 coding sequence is TGTGCCAGCTCACCAAGGGCCACCTTGGATGAGCAGTTCTTC. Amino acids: CASSPRATLDEQFF.

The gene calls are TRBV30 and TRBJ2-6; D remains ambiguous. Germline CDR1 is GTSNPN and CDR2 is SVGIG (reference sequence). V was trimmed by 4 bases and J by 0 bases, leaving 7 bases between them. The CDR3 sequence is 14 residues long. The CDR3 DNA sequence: TGTGCCTGGATGCCGTTCTCTGGGGCCAACGTCCTGACTTTC. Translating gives CAWMPFSGANVLTF.

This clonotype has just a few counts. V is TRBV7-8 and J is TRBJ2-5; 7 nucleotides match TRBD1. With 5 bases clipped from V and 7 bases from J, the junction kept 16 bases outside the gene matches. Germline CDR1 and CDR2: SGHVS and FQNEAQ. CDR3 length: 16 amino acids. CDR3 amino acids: CASSPRTGLNVVTQYF. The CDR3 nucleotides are TGTGCCAGCAGCCCCCGGACAGGCCTAAACGTAGTGACCCAGTACTTC.

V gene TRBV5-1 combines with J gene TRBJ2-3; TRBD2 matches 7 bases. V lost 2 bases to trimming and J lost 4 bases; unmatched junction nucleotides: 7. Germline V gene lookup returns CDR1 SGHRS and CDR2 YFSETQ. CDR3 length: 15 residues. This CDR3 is CASSFSAGVADTQYF. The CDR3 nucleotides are TGCGCCAGCAGCTTCTCGGCGGGAGTGGCAGATACGCAGTATTTT.

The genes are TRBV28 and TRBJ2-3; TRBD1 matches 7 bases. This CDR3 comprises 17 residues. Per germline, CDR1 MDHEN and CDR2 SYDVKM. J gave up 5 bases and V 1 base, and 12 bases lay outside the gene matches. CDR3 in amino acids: CASSLFPPRQGEDTQYF. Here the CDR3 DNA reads TGTGCCAGCAGTTTATTCCCCCCACGACAGGGCGAAGATACGCAGTATTTT.

The CDR3 bases are TGCAGTGCTAGAACGCACGGGAGGGAGACCCAGTACTTC. It specifies CSARTHGRETQYF. The chain couples TRBV20-1 to TRBJ2-5; TRBD2 matches at 7 bases. Germline CDR1 and CDR2: DFQATT and SNEGSKA (reference sequence). The CDR3 has 13 residues. The junction had 5 bases not matched to a gene; V was cut back by 2 bases and J by 5 bases.

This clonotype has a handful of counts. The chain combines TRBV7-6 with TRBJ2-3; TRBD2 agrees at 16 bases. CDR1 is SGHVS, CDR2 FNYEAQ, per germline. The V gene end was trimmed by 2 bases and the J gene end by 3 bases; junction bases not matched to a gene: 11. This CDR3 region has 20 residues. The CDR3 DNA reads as TGTGCCAGCAGCTTATGGCGGGGACTAGCGGGAGGGCTACAGACAGATACGCAGTATTTT. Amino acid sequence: CASSLWRGLAGGLQTDTQYF. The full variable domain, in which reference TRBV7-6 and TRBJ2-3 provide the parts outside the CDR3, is GAGVSQSPRYKVTKRGQDVALRCDPISGHVSLYWYRQALGQGPEFLTYFNYEAQQDKSGLPNDRFSAERPEGSISTLTIQRTEQRDSAMYRCASSLWRGLAGGLQTDTQYFGPGTRLTVL.

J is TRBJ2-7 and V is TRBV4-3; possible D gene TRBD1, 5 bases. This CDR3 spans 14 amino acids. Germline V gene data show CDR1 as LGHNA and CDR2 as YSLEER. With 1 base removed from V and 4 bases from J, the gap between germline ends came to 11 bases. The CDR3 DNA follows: TGCGCCAGCAGCCAAGGGCAGGGATGGTACGAGCAGTACTTC. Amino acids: CASSQGQGWYEQYF.

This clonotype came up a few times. The CDR3 nucleotides read TGTGCCAGCAGCTTACCCCGGGCTAGCGGAGAACCCACCGGGGAGCTGTTTTTT. Its protein product is CASSLPRASGEPTGELFF. The genes are TRBV7-2 and TRBJ2-2; the match to TRBD2 covers 7 bases. J was trimmed by 4 bases and V by 2 bases; bases with no gene match: 13. The V gene's germline CDR1 is SGHTA and CDR2 FQGNSA. This CDR3 has 18 amino acids.

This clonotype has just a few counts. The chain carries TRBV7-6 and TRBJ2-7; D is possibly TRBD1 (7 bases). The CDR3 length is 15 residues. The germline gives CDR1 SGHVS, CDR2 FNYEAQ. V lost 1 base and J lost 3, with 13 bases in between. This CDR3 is CASSLGRGLDYEQYF. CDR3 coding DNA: TGTGCCAGCAGCTTAGGGAGGGGGCTGGACTACGAGCAGTACTTC.

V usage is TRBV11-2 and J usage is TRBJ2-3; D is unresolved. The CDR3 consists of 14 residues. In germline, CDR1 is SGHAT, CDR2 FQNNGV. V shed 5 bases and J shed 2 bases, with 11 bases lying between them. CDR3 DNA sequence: TGTGCCAGCAGCCTTAAACCTAACACAGATACGCAGTATTTT. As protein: CASSLKPNTDTQYF.

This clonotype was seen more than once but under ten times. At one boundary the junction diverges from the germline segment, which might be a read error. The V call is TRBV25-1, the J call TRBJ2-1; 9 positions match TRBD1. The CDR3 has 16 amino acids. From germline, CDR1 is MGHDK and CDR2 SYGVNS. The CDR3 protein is CASSEYFGTGLHEQFF. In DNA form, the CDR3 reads TGTGCCAGCAGCGAATATTTTGGGACAGGGTTACATGAGCAGTTCTTC.

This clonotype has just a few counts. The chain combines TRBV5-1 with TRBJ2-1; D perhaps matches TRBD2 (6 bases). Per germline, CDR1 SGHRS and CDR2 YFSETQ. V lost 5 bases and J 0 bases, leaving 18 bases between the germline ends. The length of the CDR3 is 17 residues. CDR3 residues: CASSPFARGGSYNEQFF. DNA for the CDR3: TGCGCCAGCAGTCCGTTCGCGCGGGGTGGCTCCTACAATGAGCAGTTCTTC. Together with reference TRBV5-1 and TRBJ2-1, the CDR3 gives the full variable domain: KAGVTQTPRYLIKTRGQQVTLSCSPISGHRSVSWYQQTPGQGLQFLFEYFSETQRNKGNFPGRFSGRQFSNSRSEMNVSTLELGDSALYLCASSPFARGGSYNEQFFGPGTRLTVL.

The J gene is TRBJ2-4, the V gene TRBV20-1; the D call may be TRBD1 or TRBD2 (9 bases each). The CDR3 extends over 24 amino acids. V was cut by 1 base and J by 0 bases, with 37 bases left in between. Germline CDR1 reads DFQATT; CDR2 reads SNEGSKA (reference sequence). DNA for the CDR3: TGCAGTGCTAGAGTGGGGGGACAGGGATCTGCTACTAGCGGGCGGATCCTAGCCAAAAACATTCAGTACTTC. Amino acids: CSARVGGQGSATSGRILAKNIQYF.

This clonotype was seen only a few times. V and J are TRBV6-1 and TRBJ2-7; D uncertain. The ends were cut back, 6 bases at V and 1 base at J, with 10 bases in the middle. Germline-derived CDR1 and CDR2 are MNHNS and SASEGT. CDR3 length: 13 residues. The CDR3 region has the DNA TGTGCCAGCAGGCCCGTGGGGTCCTACGAGCAGTACTTC. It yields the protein CASRPVGSYEQYF.

This CDR3 is CASSPNTAGTYGYTF. CDR3 nucleotides: TGTGCCAGCAGTCCAAATACCGCAGGGACCTATGGCTACACCTTC. V and J are TRBV27 and TRBJ1-2, with D perhaps matching TRBD1 (5 bases). The V and J ends lost 5 bases and 4 bases respectively, with 17 bases between them. Germline CDR1 reads MNHEY; CDR2 reads SMNVEV (reference sequence). CDR3 size: 15 residues.

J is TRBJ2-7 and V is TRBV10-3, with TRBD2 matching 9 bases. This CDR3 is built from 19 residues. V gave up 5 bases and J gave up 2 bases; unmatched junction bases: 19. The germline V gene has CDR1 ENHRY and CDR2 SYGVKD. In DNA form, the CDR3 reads TGTGCCATCAGTCCAAGAGCTAACGTCCTCCGACTAGCGGCCTACGAGCAGTACTTC. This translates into CAISPRANVLRLAAYEQYF.

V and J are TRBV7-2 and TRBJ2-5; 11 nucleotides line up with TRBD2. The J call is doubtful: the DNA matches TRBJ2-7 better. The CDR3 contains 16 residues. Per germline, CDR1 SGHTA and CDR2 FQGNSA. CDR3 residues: CASSPQAGLADYEQYF. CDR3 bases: TGTGCCAGCAGCCCTCAAGCGGGACTAGCGGACTACGAGCAGTACTTC.

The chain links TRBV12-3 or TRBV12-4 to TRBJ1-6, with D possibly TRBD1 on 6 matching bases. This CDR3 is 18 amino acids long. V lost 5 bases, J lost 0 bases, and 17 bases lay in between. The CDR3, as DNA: TGTGCCAGCAGTCCCCAACTCCAGGGGAGCTCCTATAATTCACCCCTCCACTTT. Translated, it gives CASSPQLQGSSYNSPLHF.

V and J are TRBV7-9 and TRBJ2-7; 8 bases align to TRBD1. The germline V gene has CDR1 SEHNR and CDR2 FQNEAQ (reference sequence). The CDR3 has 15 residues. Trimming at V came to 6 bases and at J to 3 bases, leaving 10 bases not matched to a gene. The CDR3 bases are TGTGCCAGCAGTCCTCGGACAGGGACTGTCTACGAGCAGTACTTC. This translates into CASSPRTGTVYEQYF.

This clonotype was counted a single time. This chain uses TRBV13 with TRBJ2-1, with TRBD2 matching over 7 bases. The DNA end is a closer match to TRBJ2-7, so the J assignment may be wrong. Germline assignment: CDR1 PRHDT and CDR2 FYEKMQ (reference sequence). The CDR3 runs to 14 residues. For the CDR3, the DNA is TGTGCCAGCAGCACCAGGGAGGGCAAATACGAGCAGTACTTC. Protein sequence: CASSTREGKYEQYF.

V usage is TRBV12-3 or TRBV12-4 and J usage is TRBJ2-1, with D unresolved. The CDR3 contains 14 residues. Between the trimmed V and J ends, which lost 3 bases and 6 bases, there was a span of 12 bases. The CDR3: CASSLTGQVNEQFF. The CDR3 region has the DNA TGTGCCAGCAGTTTGACGGGTCAGGTCAATGAGCAGTTCTTC.